This T cell receptor (beta chain) was identified in a study of blood T cell repertoires in COVID-19. This table comes from immunoSEQ multiplex PCR, and its TCRdb copy is limited to in-frame clones, with some not included. The data show 200,000 to 250,000 clones, 88% seen once. The CDR3 contains 13 residues. V shed 3 bases and J 6 bases; nucleotides not matched to a gene: 2. Per the germline V gene, CDR1 is LNHDA and CDR2 is SQIVND (reference sequence). The gene calls are TRBV19 and TRBJ1-2; 9 bases align to TRBD1. The sample taken for sequencing was peripheral blood. The sequence was collected from a man aged 70 or older with acute or convalescent COVID-19. The chain's CDR3 is CASSIRQGDGYTF. CDR3 in DNA: TGTGCCAGTAGTATCAGACAGGGGGATGGCTACACCTTC.